This T cell receptor (beta chain) was obtained from a study of T cells in Graves' hyperthyroidism and ophthalmopathy. Study details: Any treatment followed the collection of peripheral blood at initial diagnosis.

The study's findings and limits: A model of 13 V-J features distinguished ophthalmopathy from stable hyperthyroidism. Also found in blood were most expanded thyroid clonotypes above 0.001.

At least ten counts were recorded for this clonotype. What it binds is not known. Germline values: CDR1 ENHRY, CDR2 SYGVKD. V was clipped by 8 bases and J by 6 bases; unmatched bases: 4. CDR3 length: 13 amino acids. Those with hyperthyroidism were 18 to 65 years old, newly diagnosed, and ill for under 2 months. TCR beta CDR3 regions were amplified from RNA. Carried out on the TCR CDR3, a first-round RT-PCR used the HTBI primer set. TCRdb analysed the multiplex PCR reads with MiXCR anew, one entry per CDR3 protein. The top ten hold under 8% of the sample, which has 250,000 to 300,000 distinct CDR3 sequences, roughly an eighth seen once.

V and J are TRBV10-3 and TRBJ1-6, with TRBD1 matching 7 bases. The sample comprised blood. The sequence came from a woman aged 35 to 49 with Graves' hyperthyroidism. The CDR3 sequence is CAIGTEINSPLHF. The CDR3 DNA is TGTGCCATCGGGACAGAAATTAATTCACCCCTCCACTTT.